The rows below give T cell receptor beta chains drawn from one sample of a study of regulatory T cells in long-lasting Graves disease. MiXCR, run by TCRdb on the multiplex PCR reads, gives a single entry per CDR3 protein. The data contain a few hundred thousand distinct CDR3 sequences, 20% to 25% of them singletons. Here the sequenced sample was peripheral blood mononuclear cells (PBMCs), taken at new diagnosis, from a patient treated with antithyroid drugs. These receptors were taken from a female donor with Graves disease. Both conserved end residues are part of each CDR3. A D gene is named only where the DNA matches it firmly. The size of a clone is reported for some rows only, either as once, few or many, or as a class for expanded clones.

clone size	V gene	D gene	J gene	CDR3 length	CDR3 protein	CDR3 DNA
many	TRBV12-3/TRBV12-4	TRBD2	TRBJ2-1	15	CASSLRASGDNEQFF	TGTGCCAGCAGCCTTAGGGCTAGCGGGGACAATGAGCAGTTCTTC
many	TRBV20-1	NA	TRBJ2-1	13	CSATGSPLTEQFF	TGCAGTGCTACCGGCAGCCCCCTTACGGAGCAGTTCTTC
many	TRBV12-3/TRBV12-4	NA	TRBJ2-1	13	CASSHYRVDEQFF	TGTGCCAGCAGTCACTACAGGGTCGATGAGCAGTTCTTC
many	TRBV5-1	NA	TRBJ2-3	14	CASSSGPPTDTQYF	TGTGCCAGCAGCTCGGGTCCCCCCACAGATACGCAGTATTTT
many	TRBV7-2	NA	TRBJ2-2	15	CASSLVQRATGELFF	TGTGCCAGCAGCTTAGTCCAAAGGGCGACCGGGGAGCTGTTTTTT
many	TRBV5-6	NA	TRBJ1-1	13	CASSWERQIEAFF	TGTGCCAGCAGCTGGGAGCGACAGATTGAAGCTTTCTTT
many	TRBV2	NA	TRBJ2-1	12	CASSGSYNEQFF	TGTGCCAGCAGCGGTAGCTACAATGAGCAGTTCTTC
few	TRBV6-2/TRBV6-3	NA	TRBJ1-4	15	CATLEWGRANEKLFF	TGTGCCACCCTTGAATGGGGCAGGGCCAATGAAAAACTGTTTTTT
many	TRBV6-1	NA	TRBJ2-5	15	CASSDPGRGRETQYF	TGTGCCAGCTCAGATCCCGGTCGGGGAAGGGAGACCCAGTACTTC
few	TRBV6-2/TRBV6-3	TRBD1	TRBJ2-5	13	CASFFGQVETQYF	TGTGCCAGCTTCTTCGGACAGGTCGAGACCCAGTACTTC
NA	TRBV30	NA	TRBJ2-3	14	CAWSRQLEGDTQYF	TGTGCCTGGAGTCGACAGCTAGAGGGAGATACGCAGTATTTT
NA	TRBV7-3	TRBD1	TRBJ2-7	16	CASSSQPPGQGREQCF	TGTGCCAGCAGCTCGCAACCTCCGGGACAGGGGCGCGAGCAGTGCTTC
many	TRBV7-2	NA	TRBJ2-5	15	CASSLVVASGETQYF	TGTGCCAGCAGCTTAGTGGTTGCGTCGGGAGAGACCCAGTACTTC
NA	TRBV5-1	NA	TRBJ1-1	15	CASPPLHGPNTEAFF	TGCGCCAGCCCACCCCTCCACGGACCGAACACTGAAGCTTTCTTT
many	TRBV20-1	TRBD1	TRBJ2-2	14	CSAGDRGTAGELFF	TGCAGTGCTGGAGACAGGGGTACCGCCGGGGAGCTGTTTTTT
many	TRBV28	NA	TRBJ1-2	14	CASKRPYRGYGYTF	TGTGCCAGCAAACGACCCTATCGAGGCTATGGCTACACCTTC
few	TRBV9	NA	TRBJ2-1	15	CASSVAGGLYNEQFF	TGTGCCAGCAGCGTAGCGGGGGGCCTGTACAATGAGCAGTTCTTC
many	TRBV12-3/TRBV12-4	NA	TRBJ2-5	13	CASSGRLWETQYF	TGTGCCAGCAGCGGACGTCTCTGGGAGACCCAGTACTTC
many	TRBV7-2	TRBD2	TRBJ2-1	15	CASRRLAESYNEQFF	TGTGCCAGCAGAAGGCTAGCGGAGTCCTACAATGAGCAGTTCTTC
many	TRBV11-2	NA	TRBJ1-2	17	CASSLAPGIRANYGYTF	TGTGCCAGCAGCTTAGCCCCCGGAATCCGGGCTAACTATGGCTACACCTTC
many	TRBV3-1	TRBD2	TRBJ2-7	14	CASSQAGLVYEQYF	TGTGCCAGCAGCCAGGCCGGACTAGTCTACGAGCAGTACTTC
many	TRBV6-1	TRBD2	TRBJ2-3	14	CASSETSGKHTQYF	TGTGCCAGCAGTGAAACTAGCGGGAAACATACGCAGTATTTT
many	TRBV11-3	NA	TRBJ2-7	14	CASSQRGQHYEQYF	TGTGCCAGCAGCCAGAGGGGCCAGCACTACGAGCAGTACTTC
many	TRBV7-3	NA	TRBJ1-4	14	CASSLWHGNEKLFF	TGTGCCAGCAGCTTATGGCACGGGAATGAAAAACTGTTTTTT